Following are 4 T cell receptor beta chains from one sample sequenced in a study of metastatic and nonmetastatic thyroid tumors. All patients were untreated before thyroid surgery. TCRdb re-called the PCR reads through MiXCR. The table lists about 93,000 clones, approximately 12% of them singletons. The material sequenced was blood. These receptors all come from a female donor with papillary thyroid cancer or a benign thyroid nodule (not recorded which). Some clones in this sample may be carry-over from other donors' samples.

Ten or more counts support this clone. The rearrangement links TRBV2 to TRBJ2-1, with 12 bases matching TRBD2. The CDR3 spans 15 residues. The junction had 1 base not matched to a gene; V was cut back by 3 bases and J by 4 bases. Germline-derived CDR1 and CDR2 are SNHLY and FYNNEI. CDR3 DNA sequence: TGTGCCAGCAGTGATGGGACTAGCGGGTACAATGAGCAGTTCTTC. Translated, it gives CASSDGTSGYNEQFF.

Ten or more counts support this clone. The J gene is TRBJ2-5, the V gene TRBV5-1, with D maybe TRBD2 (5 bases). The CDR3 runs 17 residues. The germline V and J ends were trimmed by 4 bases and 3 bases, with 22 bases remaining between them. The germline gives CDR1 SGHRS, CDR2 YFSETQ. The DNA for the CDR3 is TGCGCCAGCAGCGCGGGTCCCAACGGGTTGAGGGAAGAGACCCAGTACTTC. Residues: CASSAGPNGLREETQYF.

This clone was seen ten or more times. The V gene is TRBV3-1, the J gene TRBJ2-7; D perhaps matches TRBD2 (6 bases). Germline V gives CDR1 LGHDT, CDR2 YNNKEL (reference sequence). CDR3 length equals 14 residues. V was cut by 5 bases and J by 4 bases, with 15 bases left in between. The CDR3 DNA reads TGTGCCAGCAGCAAAAAGACTAGTGGATACGAGCAGTACTTC. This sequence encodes CASSKKTSGYEQYF.

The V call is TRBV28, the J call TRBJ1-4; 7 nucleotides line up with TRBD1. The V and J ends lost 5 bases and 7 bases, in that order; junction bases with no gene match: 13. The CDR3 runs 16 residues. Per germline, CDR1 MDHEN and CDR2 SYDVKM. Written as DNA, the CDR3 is TGTGCCAGCAGTCCCCCCGTACCAGGGGACAGTGAAAAACTGTTTTTT. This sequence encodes CASSPPVPGDSEKLFF.